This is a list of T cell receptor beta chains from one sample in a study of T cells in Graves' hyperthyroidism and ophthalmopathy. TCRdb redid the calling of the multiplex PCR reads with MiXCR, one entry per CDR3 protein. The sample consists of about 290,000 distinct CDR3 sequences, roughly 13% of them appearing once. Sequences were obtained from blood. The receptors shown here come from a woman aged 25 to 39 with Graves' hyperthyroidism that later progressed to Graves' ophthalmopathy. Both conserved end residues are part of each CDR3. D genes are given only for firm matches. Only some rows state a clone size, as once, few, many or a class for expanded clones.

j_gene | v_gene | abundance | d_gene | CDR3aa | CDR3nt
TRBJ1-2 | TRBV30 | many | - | CAWSPSGAGGYTF | TGTGCCTGGAGCCCCTCGGGAGCAGGTGGCTACACCTTC
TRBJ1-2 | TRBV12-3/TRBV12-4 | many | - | CAITMGGYGYTF | TGTGCCATAACTATGGGAGGGTATGGCTACACCTTC
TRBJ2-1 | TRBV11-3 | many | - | CASSFSDNEQFF | TGTGCCAGCAGCTTCTCGGACAATGAGCAGTTCTTC
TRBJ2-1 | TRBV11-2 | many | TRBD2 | CASSLELAGVNEQFF | TGTGCCAGCAGCTTAGAACTAGCGGGAGTCAATGAGCAGTTCTTC
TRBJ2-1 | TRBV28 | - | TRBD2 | CASSLTSGRDPPAFSEQFF | TGTGCCAGCAGTTTGACTAGCGGGAGGGACCCCCCAGCGTTTAGTGAGCAGTTCTTC
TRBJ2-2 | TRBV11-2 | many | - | CASSLSVTGELFF | TGTGCCAGCAGCTTATCAGTCACCGGGGAGCTGTTTTTT
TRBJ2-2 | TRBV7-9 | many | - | CASSLGDTNTGELFF | TGTGCCAGCTCTCTTGGGGACACTAACACCGGGGAGCTGTTTTTT
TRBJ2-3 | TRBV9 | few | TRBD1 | CASSAGQALSTDTQYF | TGTGCCAGCAGTGCCGGACAGGCCCTTAGCACAGATACGCAGTATTTT
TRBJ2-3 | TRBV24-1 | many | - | CATSDPTGTLSTDTQYF | TGTGCCACCAGTGACCCTACCGGGACACTTAGCACAGATACGCAGTATTTT
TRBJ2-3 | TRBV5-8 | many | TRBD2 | CASSLGGGLAGADTQYF | TGTGCCAGCAGCTTGGGGGGAGGACTAGCGGGAGCAGATACGCAGTATTTT
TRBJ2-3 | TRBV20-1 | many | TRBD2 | CSARMGLAGEIVADTQYF | TGCAGTGCTAGGATGGGACTAGCGGGAGAAATTGTGGCAGATACGCAGTATTTT
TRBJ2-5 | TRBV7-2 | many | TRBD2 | CASSTVLAGAKTQYF | TGTGCCAGCAGCACCGTACTAGCGGGAGCAAAGACCCAGTACTTC
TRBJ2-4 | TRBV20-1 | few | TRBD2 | CSARPLTSGRANQYF | TGCAGTGCTAGACCACTAACTAGCGGGAGGGCCAATCAGTACTTC
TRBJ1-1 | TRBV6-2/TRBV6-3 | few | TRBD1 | CASSLSIVDRAAFF | TGTGCCAGCAGTCTCAGCATCGTCGACAGGGCAGCTTTCTTT
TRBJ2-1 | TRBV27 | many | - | CASSLAGDFYNEQFF | TGTGCCAGCAGTTTGGCCGGGGACTTCTACAATGAGCAGTTCTTC
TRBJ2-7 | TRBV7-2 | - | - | CASSLASRYEQYF | TGTGCCAGCAGCTTAGCTAGCAGGTACGAGCAGTACTTC
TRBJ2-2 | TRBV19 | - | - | CASSIDGGNTGELFF | TGTGCCAGTAGTATTGATGGCGGGAACACCGGGGAGCTGTTTTTT